The 10 T cell receptor beta chains listed next were all sequenced from one sample in a study of T cells in Graves' hyperthyroidism and ophthalmopathy. Amplification of TCR beta CDR3 regions was performed using RNA transcripts as template. Researchers ran a first-round RT-PCR on the TCR CDR3 using the HTBI primer set. TCRdb analysed the multiplex PCR reads with MiXCR anew, one entry per CDR3 protein. The table shows a few hundred thousand distinct CDR3 sequences, with about 22% occurring only once. The sequenced material came from blood. These receptor sequences come from a woman in her 70s with Graves' ophthalmopathy.

There are many counts of this clonotype. One end of the junction fails to match germline, which may point to a read error. This rearrangement joins TRBV10-3 to TRBJ2-7; 10 bases agree with TRBD1. Germline assignment: CDR1 ENHRY and CDR2 SYGVKD. This CDR3 has 14 amino acids. The CDR3 DNA reads as TGTGCCATCCGTGAGGGGACAGGGGACTACGAGCAGTACTTC. The encoded protein is CAIREGTGDYEQYF.

The rearrangement uses TRBV30 and TRBJ1-5; D gene uncertain. Trimming took off 1 base at V and 4 bases at J, with 8 bases between the two ends. CDR3 length equals 13 residues. In germline, CDR1 is GTSNPN, CDR2 SVGIG (reference sequence). CDR3 loop: CAWSAGRNQPQHF. CDR3 DNA sequence: TGTGCCTGGAGTGCTGGCAGAAATCAGCCCCAGCATTTT.

The chain joins TRBV7-2 to TRBJ2-1; 9 bases align to TRBD2. V shed 4 bases and J 4 bases; nucleotides not matched to a gene: 5. The CDR3 runs 15 residues. The V gene's germline CDR1 is SGHTA and CDR2 FQGNSA. In nucleotides, the CDR3 is TGTGCCAGCAGCTCCACTAGCGGGCAATACAATGAGCAGTTCTTC. Its translation is CASSSTSGQYNEQFF.

This clonotype was recorded at least ten times. The chain recombines TRBV12-3 or TRBV12-4 with TRBJ2-1; D may be TRBD2 (5 bases). The CDR3 extends over 16 amino acids. V was clipped by 1 base and J by 0 bases, with 10 bases between them. The CDR3 loop is CASSLVGAASYNEQFF. The CDR3 DNA sequence: TGTGCCAGCAGTTTAGTTGGAGCGGCCTCCTACAATGAGCAGTTCTTC.

In its sample, this clonotype was seen many times. This chain's CDR3 is CASKSSWIRDTQYF. CDR3 DNA sequence: TGTGCCAGCAAGAGTAGCTGGATAAGAGATACGCAGTATTTT. The chain combines TRBV6-1 with TRBJ2-3; no definite D call. Trimming shortened V by 7 bases and J by 5 bases, and 16 bases separated the two germline ends. The length of the CDR3 is 14 residues. Germline CDR1 is MNHNS and CDR2 is SASEGT.

The table lists this clonotype with a few counts. The chain joins TRBV18 to TRBJ1-2; 10 bases align to TRBD1. The CDR3 consists of 15 residues. CDR1 and CDR2 from the germline V gene are KGHSH and LQKENI. J gave up 4 bases and V 6 bases, and 8 bases lay outside the gene matches. The CDR3: CASSPGTGVAYGYTF. The CDR3 coding sequence is TGTGCCAGCTCGCCGGGGACAGGGGTAGCCTATGGCTACACCTTC. The full variable domain, with the rest looked up from reference TRBV18 and TRBJ1-2, is NAGVMQNPRHLVRRRGQEARLRCSPMKGHSHVYWYRQLPEEGLKFMVYLQKENIIDESGMPKERFSAEFPKEGPSILRIQQVVRGDSAAYFCASSPGTGVAYGYTFGSGTRLTVV.

V is TRBV10-1 and J is TRBJ2-2; D unclear. The CDR3 has 13 residues. V dropped 8 bases and J dropped 4 bases, with 11 bases sitting between them. Germline V gene sequence: CDR1 WNHNN, CDR2 SYGVQD (reference sequence). CDR3 DNA sequence: TGCGCCAGCGGTCCGCGAGGCACCGGGGAGCTGTTTTTT. As protein: CASGPRGTGELFF.

This clonotype showed up just a few times. The chain is built from TRBV30 and TRBJ2-7; 8 bases are shared with TRBD1. The length of the CDR3 is 13 residues. The V gene's germline CDR1 is GTSNPN and CDR2 SVGIG (reference sequence). V was pared by 2 bases and J by 6 bases, with 6 bases of the junction left unmatched. CDR3 nucleotide sequence: TGTGCCTGGAGTACAACGACAGGGGTCGAGCAGTACTTC. Its protein product is CAWSTTTGVEQYF.

This clonotype was recorded a few times. V usage is TRBV10-3 and J usage is TRBJ2-3; TRBD2 matches 8 bases. CDR3 length: 15 amino acids. Per the germline V gene, CDR1 is ENHRY and CDR2 is SYGVKD. The J segment lost 0 bases and the V segment lost 11 bases, leaving 10 bases of the junction unmatched. CDR3 nucleotides: TGTGCCTCCGGGGGGGCTAGTGGGAGCACAGATACGCAGTATTTT. As protein: CASGGASGSTDTQYF.

This clonotype was detected ten times or more. CDR3 sequence (DNA): TGCAGCGTTGCGTGGCAGTCCTACAATGAGCAGTTCTTC. Translated, it gives CSVAWQSYNEQFF. The rearrangement uses TRBV29-1 and TRBJ2-1, with D uncertain. Germline CDR1 reads SQVTM; CDR2 reads ANQGSEA. The CDR3 loop spans 13 amino acids. V was cut by 4 bases and J by 1 base, with 8 bases left in between.